These T cell receptor beta chains were read from a single sample in a study of CD8 T cells in ankylosing spondylitis. Each CDR3 protein is one row after TCRdb ran MiXCR on the 5' RACE reads. The data contain about 270,000 distinct CDR3 sequences, roughly a third of them singletons. Sequenced input: blood, either unsorted or a sorted T cell fraction (not recorded which). Receptor source: a male donor with ankylosing spondylitis or in good health (not recorded which). Each CDR3 is given with its conserved first and last residue. The D gene is left open where the match is weak. Size is stated for part of the rows, as once, few or many counts, or as a class when the clone is expanded.

D gene	J gene	V gene	clone size	CDR3 protein	CDR3 DNA
TRBD1	TRBJ1-2	TRBV29-1	many	CSVDGSTGWHGYTF	TGCAGCGTTGACGGATCGACAGGGTGGCATGGCTACACCTTC
NA	TRBJ1-5	TRBV7-6	NA	CASTMGRDQPQHF	TGTGCCAGCACCATGGGCAGAGATCAGCCCCAGCATTTT
TRBD2	TRBJ2-1	TRBV6-4	many	CASSDSASGEYNEQFF	TGTGCCAGCAGTGACTCGGCTAGCGGGGAATACAATGAGCAGTTCTTC
NA	TRBJ1-3	TRBV5-1	few	CASSLVGSPGNTIYF	TGCGCCAGCAGCTTGGTTGGGAGCCCTGGAAACACCATATATTTT
NA	TRBJ2-1	TRBV7-6	NA	CASSSRTGGEQFF	TGTGCCAGCAGCTCTCGGACCGGTGGTGAGCAGTTCTTC
TRBD1	TRBJ2-2	TRBV10-3	few	CAITGTGGEAGELFF	TGTGCCATCACGGGTACAGGGGGAGAGGCCGGGGAGCTGTTTTTT
TRBD2	TRBJ2-1	TRBV10-3	few	CAISTMTSGAGGEQFF	TGTGCCATCAGTACGATGACTAGCGGGGCCGGCGGGGAGCAGTTCTTC
NA	TRBJ1-2	TRBV24-1	NA	CATSDQDSRSNYGYTF	TGTGCCACCAGTGATCAAGACAGCCGGTCTAACTATGGCTACACCTTC
NA	TRBJ2-5	TRBV9	NA	CASSVVGRGETQYF	TGTGCCAGCAGCGTAGTTGGCAGGGGAGAGACCCAGTACTTC
TRBD1	TRBJ1-4	TRBV6-5	NA	CASSSDRGLREKLFF	TGTGCCAGCAGTTCCGACAGGGGGCTACGGGAAAAACTGTTTTTT
TRBD1	TRBJ1-5	TRBV20-1	NA	CSAGQARNQPQHF	TGCAGTGCAGGACAGGCCCGCAATCAGCCCCAGCATTTT
NA	TRBJ2-7	TRBV15	NA	CATSFAGYEQYF	TGTGCCACCAGCTTCGCGGGGTACGAGCAGTACTTC
NA	TRBJ2-5	TRBV20-1	NA	CSANQGGETQYF	TGCAGTGCTAACCAGGGGGGAGAGACCCAGTACTTC
NA	TRBJ2-7	TRBV4-2	NA	CASSQGVLYEQYF	TGTGCCAGCAGCCAAGGCGTTCTCTACGAGCAGTACTTC
NA	TRBJ2-1	TRBV20-1	NA	CSASWKAPEYNEQFF	TGCAGTGCTAGCTGGAAAGCGCCTGAATACAATGAGCAGTTCTTC
NA	TRBJ2-3	TRBV12-3/TRBV12-4	NA	CASNGVGDTQYF	TGTGCCAGCAACGGAGTCGGGGATACGCAGTATTTT
TRBD1	TRBJ2-7	TRBV10-3	NA	CAISETGTGFYEQYF	TGTGCCATCAGTGAGACCGGGACAGGGTTCTACGAGCAGTACTTC
NA	TRBJ2-3	TRBV29-1	NA	CSVDNGIAPDTQYF	TGCAGCGTTGACAACGGTATCGCCCCAGATACGCAGTATTTT
TRBD1	TRBJ2-1	TRBV12-3/TRBV12-4	few	CASSHDRVNEQFF	TGTGCCAGCAGTCACGACAGGGTTAATGAGCAGTTCTTC
NA	TRBJ1-2	TRBV9	few	CASSVEGDGLGGYTF	TGTGCCAGCAGCGTAGAGGGGGACGGACTTGGTGGCTACACCTTC
TRBD2	TRBJ2-1	TRBV12-3/TRBV12-4	NA	CASSGGGRVNNEQFF	TGTGCCAGCAGCGGGGGGGGCCGGGTGAACAATGAGCAGTTCTTC
NA	TRBJ1-2	TRBV29-1	NA	CSVPPNYGYTF	TGCAGCGTGCCTCCCAACTATGGCTACACCTTC
NA	TRBJ1-5	TRBV20-1	few	CSARGPGGRGNQPQHF	TGCAGTGCTAGAGGGCCTGGGGGCCGGGGCAATCAGCCCCAGCATTTT
NA	TRBJ2-1	TRBV29-1	NA	CSVGLRAPNEQFF	TGCAGCGTTGGTCTCAGGGCCCCCAATGAGCAGTTCTTC
TRBD2	TRBJ2-3	TRBV20-1	NA	CSASAGGLGDTQYF	TGCAGTGCTAGCGCGGGGGGCCTGGGAGATACGCAGTATTTT
NA	TRBJ2-7	TRBV27	few	CASSFSAGTSGYEQYF	TGTGCCAGCAGTTTTAGCGCGGGGACCTCAGGGTACGAGCAGTACTTC
TRBD1	TRBJ2-7	TRBV20-1	NA	CSASSGGTYEQYF	TGCAGTGCTAGTTCAGGGGGAACCTACGAGCAGTACTTC
NA	TRBJ1-5	TRBV12-3/TRBV12-4	few	CASSAGFNQPQHF	TGTGCCAGCAGTGCGGGATTTAATCAGCCCCAGCATTTT
NA	TRBJ2-3	TRBV7-9	NA	CASSSPYKRTNQDTQYF	TGTGCCAGCAGCTCCCCCTACAAGCGGACTAATCAAGATACGCAGTATTTT
TRBD1	TRBJ2-7	TRBV6-5	NA	CASSSTTGGTVGEQYF	TGTGCCAGCAGTTCCACGACAGGGGGCACGGTAGGGGAGCAGTACTTC
NA	TRBJ2-1	TRBV11-2	NA	CASSLQLSDEQFF	TGTGCCAGCAGCCTCCAGTTGTCGGATGAGCAGTTCTTC
NA	TRBJ2-7	TRBV24-1	NA	CATSAPGGDREQYF	TGTGCCACCAGTGCTCCGGGGGGCGACCGCGAGCAGTACTTC
NA	TRBJ2-3	TRBV20-1	NA	CSATWGTDTQYF	TGCAGTGCCACGTGGGGCACAGATACGCAGTATTTT
NA	TRBJ2-7	TRBV4-1	NA	CASSLPGRPNEQYF	TGCGCCAGCAGCCTTCCGGGACGACCTAATGAGCAGTACTTC
TRBD1	TRBJ2-7	TRBV7-9	NA	CASSRAGTGIHEQYF	TGTGCCAGCAGCCGGGCCGGGACAGGGATCCACGAGCAGTACTTC
NA	TRBJ2-2	TRBV5-1	NA	CASRRWGNTGELFF	TGCGCCAGCAGAAGGTGGGGGAACACCGGGGAGCTGTTTTTT
TRBD2	TRBJ2-5	TRBV12-3/TRBV12-4	NA	CASSKTSGGYQETQYF	TGTGCCAGCAGTAAGACTAGCGGGGGATACCAAGAGACCCAGTACTTC
NA	TRBJ2-7	TRBV11-2	NA	CASSFGPTTYEQYF	TGTGCCAGCAGCTTCGGGCCCACAACTTACGAGCAGTACTTC
NA	TRBJ2-1	TRBV20-1	few	CSAKRQALSEQFF	TGCAGTGCTAAGAGGCAGGCCCTAAGTGAGCAGTTCTTC
NA	TRBJ2-3	TRBV29-1	NA	CSGYRDTQYF	TGCAGCGGCTACCGAGATACGCAGTATTTT
NA	TRBJ1-1	TRBV20-1	few	CSAPTGGSNTEAFF	TGCAGTGCCCCAACGGGGGGATCGAACACTGAAGCTTTCTTT
TRBD2	TRBJ2-1	TRBV20-1	NA	CSATSGGSLYNEQFF	TGCAGTGCCACAAGCGGGGGGTCTCTCTACAATGAGCAGTTCTTC
NA	TRBJ1-3	TRBV20-1	NA	CSARGRRAGGTIYF	TGCAGTGCTAGAGGGCGACGGGCCGGAGGCACCATATATTTT
NA	TRBJ2-5	TRBV28	NA	CASSLGGREYF	TGTGCCAGCAGTTTAGGGGGACGGGAGTACTTC
NA	TRBJ1-5	TRBV20-1	few	CSARATGLGSQPQHF	TGCAGTGCTAGAGCTACAGGGTTGGGTAGTCAGCCCCAGCATTTT
NA	TRBJ2-5	TRBV18	NA	CASSPATDPRETQYF	TGTGCCAGCTCACCGGCGACGGACCCACGGGAGACCCAGTACTTC
TRBD1	TRBJ1-4	TRBV6-1	NA	CASGTGNNEKLFF	TGTGCCAGCGGGACAGGGAATAATGAAAAACTGTTTTTT
NA	TRBJ2-7	TRBV5-1	NA	CASSLEARSYEQYF	TGCGCCAGCAGCTTGGAGGCCAGGAGCTACGAGCAGTACTTC
NA	TRBJ1-4	TRBV10-3	NA	CAISERGEGEKLFF	TGTGCCATCAGTGAGAGAGGGGAGGGAGAAAAACTGTTTTTT
TRBD2	TRBJ2-3	TRBV6-5	few	CASSSTSVVTDTQYF	TGTGCCAGCAGCTCTACTAGCGTCGTCACAGATACGCAGTATTTT
TRBD1	TRBJ1-5	TRBV20-1	NA	CSARDRDRDYSNQPQHF	TGCAGTGCTAGAGATCGAGACAGGGACTATAGCAATCAGCCCCAGCATTTT
NA	TRBJ1-2	TRBV20-1	NA	CSAPDSSYGYTF	TGCAGTGCTCCCGACAGCTCCTATGGCTACACCTTC
NA	TRBJ2-1	TRBV5-1	NA	CASSIAVSYNEQFF	TGCGCCAGCAGCATAGCGGTCTCCTACAATGAGCAGTTCTTC